The subject of this entry is one T cell receptor beta chain. In the original workflow: It was from reference gene primer amplification that nucleated cell counts were estimated. This table comes from immunoSEQ multiplex PCR, and its TCRdb copy is limited to in-frame clones, with some not included. V and J calls and clone size are those listed in that table; D and trimming were worked out from the DNA. The sample lists roughly 120,000 clones, roughly 86% occurring once. CDR1 is SGHNT, CDR2 YYREEE, per germline (reference sequence). Trimming took off 3 bases at V and 0 bases at J, with 13 bases between the two ends. The CDR3 length is 16 residues. This record comes from a study of blood T cell repertoires in COVID-19. In the study overall: Some COVID-19 samples were acute and others convalescent; all came from the United States, Italy and Spain. The analysed material was cDNA or gDNA that came from T cells, B-cell-depleted T cells, or PBMCs.

The chain combines TRBV5-4 with TRBJ2-1; TRBD2 might be the D (6 bases). The TCR originated in a human donor in a cohort sampled during active COVID-19. Material for sequencing was peripheral blood. In DNA, the CDR3 is TGTGCCAGCAGCTCTAGCGTCCCAAGCTCCTACAATGAGCAGTTCTTC. This codes for CASSSSVPSSYNEQFF.